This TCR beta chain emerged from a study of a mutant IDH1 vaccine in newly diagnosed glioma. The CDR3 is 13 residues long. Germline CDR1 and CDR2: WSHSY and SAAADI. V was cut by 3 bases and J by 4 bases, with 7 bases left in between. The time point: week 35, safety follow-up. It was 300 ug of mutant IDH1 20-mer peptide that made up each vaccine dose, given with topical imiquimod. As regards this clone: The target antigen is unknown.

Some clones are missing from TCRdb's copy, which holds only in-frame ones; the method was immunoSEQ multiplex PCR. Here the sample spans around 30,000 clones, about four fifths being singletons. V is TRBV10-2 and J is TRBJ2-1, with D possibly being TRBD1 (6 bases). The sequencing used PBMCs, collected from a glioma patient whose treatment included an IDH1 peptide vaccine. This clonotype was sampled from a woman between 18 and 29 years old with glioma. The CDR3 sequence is CASSDTGYNEQFF. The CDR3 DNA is TGCGCCAGCAGTGATACAGGGTACAATGAGCAGTTCTTC.